A selection of T cell receptor beta chains follows, all from one sample in a study of T cells in Graves' hyperthyroidism and ophthalmopathy. TCRdb called the multiplex PCR reads again in MiXCR, with one record for every CDR3 protein. The repertoire holds around 570,000 distinct CDR3 sequences, 15% to 20% seen once, with about 50% in the top ten. Material: blood. The receptor source for this set is a man aged 40-49 years with Graves' ophthalmopathy. Each CDR3 is given with its conserved first and last residue. The D gene is left open where the match is weak. Clone size is stated in some rows and not others, as once, few, many or a class when expanded.

j_call d_call v_call clone_size cdr3_nt cdr3_aa
TRBJ2-7 . TRBV28 . TGTGCCAGCAGTTCTGCTGGGGCACCGGCAACCTACGAGCAGTACTTC CASSSAGAPATYEQYF
TRBJ2-2 . TRBV12-3/TRBV12-4 . TGTGCCAGCAGTTTGGCTACAGGGTACGCCGGGGAGCTGTTTTTT CASSLATGYAGELFF
TRBJ2-1 TRBD1 TRBV5-1 . TGCGCCAGCAGCTTGGGGGACAGGGGCAATGAGCAGTTCTTC CASSLGDRGNEQFF
TRBJ2-4 TRBD2 TRBV6-1 . TGTGCCAGCGATAGCGGGGGGGCCTCCAAAAACATTCAGTACTTC CASDSGGASKNIQYF
TRBJ1-4 . TRBV27 many TGTGCCAGCAGTTTAGGGCGGACTAATGAAAAACTGTTTTTT CASSLGRTNEKLFF
TRBJ2-2 TRBD2 TRBV7-8 many TGTGCCAGCAGCCTATTGGCGGGGGCGAACACCGGGGAGCTGTTTTTT CASSLLAGANTGELFF
TRBJ2-5 . TRBV28 many TGTGCCAGCAGTTTACCGACGGCAGGAAAAGAGACCCAGTACTTC CASSLPTAGKETQYF
TRBJ1-5 TRBD1 TRBV6-5 . TGTGCCAGCAGTTCGCCGGGACAGGGGTTCCAGCAGCCCCAGCATTTT CASSSPGQGFQQPQHF
TRBJ1-1 . TRBV28 many TGTGCCAGCAGTTCGCCGGGACACGGGAACACTGAAGCTTTCTTT CASSSPGHGNTEAFF
TRBJ2-5 . TRBV10-2 . TGCGCCAGCAGTGTGGCTAGAGGGACCCAAGAGACCCAGTACTTC CASSVARGTQETQYF
TRBJ1-6 TRBD1 TRBV10-3 . TGTGCCATCAGTGAGGGACAGGATAATAATTCACCCCTCCACTTT CAISEGQDNNSPLHF
TRBJ2-2 . TRBV14 . TGTGCCAGCAGCCAATATAGAGCCACCGGGGAGCTGTTTTTT CASSQYRATGELFF
TRBJ1-1 TRBD1 TRBV30 . TGTGCCTGGAGTCTTATACACGCCGGGACAGGGCCTTTCTTT CAWSLIHAGTGPFF
TRBJ2-7 . TRBV20-1 many TGCAGTGCTAGAGAATTCAGCTACGAGCAGTACTTC CSAREFSYEQYF
TRBJ2-1 TRBD1 TRBV5-6 once TGTGCCAGCAGCTTGTCGGGGACAGGGAAAAATGAGCAGTTCTTC CASSLSGTGKNEQFF
TRBJ2-5 TRBD1 TRBV28 . TGTGCCAGCTCCGAATCCGGGACAGGGGAGGAGACCCAGTACTTC CASSESGTGEETQYF